This T cell receptor beta chain was profiled in a study of graft-versus-host responses after intestinal transplantation. Study summary: Each recipient received a multivisceral, liver-intestinal, or isolated intestinal graft. Anti-thymocyte globulin induction, then tacrolimus and steroids for 3 to 4 years, went to all recipients.

Comments on this clone: What it binds is not known.

Findings of the study overall: GvH clones detected in recipient marrow included some appearing first in ileum or blood. Allograft clonal ratios (graft-versus-host to host-versus-graft) were high in patients who had graft-donor T cell macrochimerism.

Trimming removed 2 bases from V and 2 bases from J, with 10 bases in between. Germline assignment: CDR1 WNHNN and CDR2 SYGVQD (reference sequence). The CDR3 runs 14 residues. Produced via immunoSEQ multiplex PCR; TCRdb's table is partial and in-frame only. Of about 25,000 clones in the sample, roughly 85% were seen once. Sequencing was performed on PBMCs, taken roughly 69 weeks after intestinal transplant. V gene TRBV10-1 combines with J gene TRBJ2-7; no clear D gene. The source of this sequence is a human patient who received an intestinal transplant, so some T cells may come from the graft donor. CDR3 coding DNA: TGCGCCAGCAGTGAGGGTGGATTAGCCTACGAGCAGTACTTC. Its translation: CASSEGGLAYEQYF.